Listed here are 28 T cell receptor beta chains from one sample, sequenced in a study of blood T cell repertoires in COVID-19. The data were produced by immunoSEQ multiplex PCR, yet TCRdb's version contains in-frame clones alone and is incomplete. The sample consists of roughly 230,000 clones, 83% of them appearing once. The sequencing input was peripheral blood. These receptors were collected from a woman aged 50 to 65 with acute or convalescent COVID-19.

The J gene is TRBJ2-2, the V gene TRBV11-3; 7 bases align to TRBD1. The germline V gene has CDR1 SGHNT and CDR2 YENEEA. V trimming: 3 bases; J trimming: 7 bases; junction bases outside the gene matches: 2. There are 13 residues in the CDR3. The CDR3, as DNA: TGTGCCAGCAGCTTCAGGGGGATCGGGGAGCTGTTTTTT. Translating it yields CASSFRGIGELFF. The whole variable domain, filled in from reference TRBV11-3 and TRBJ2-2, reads EAGVVQSPRYKIIEKKQPVAFWCNPISGHNTLYWYLQNLGQGPELLIRYENEEAVDDSQLPKDRFSAERLKGVDSTLKIQPAELGDSAVYLCASSFRGIGELFFGEGSRLTVL.

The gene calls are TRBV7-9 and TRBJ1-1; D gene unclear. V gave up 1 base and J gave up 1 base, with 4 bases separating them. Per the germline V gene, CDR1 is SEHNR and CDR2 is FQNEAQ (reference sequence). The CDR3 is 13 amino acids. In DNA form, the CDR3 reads TGTGCCAGCAGCTTAGAGCAGAACACTGAAGCTTTCTTT. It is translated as CASSLEQNTEAFF.

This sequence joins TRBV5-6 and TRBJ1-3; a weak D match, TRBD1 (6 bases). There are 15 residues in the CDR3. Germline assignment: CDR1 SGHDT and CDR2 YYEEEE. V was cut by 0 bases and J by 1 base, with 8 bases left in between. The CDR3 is CASSLGTVSGNTIYF. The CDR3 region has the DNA TGTGCCAGCAGCTTGGGGACAGTATCTGGAAACACCATATATTTT.

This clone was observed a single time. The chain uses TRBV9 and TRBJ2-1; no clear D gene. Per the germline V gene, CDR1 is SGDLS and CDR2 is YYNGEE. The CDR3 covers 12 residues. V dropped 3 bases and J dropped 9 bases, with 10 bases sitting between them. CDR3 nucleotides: TGTGCCAGCAGCGGTCTTAATGTTGAGCAGTTCTTC. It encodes CASSGLNVEQFF. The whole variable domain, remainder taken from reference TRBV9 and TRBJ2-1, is DSGVTQTPKHLITATGQRVTLRCSPRSGDLSVYWYQQSLDQGLQFLIQYYNGEERAKGNILERFSAQQFPDLHSELNLSSLELGDSALYFCASSGLNVEQFFGPGTRLTVL.

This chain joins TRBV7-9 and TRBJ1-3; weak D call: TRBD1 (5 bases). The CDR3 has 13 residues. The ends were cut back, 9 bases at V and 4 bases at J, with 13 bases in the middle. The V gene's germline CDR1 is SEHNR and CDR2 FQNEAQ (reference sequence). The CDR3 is CASVQGFGNTIYF. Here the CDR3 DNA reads TGTGCCAGTGTTCAGGGTTTCGGAAACACCATATATTTT.

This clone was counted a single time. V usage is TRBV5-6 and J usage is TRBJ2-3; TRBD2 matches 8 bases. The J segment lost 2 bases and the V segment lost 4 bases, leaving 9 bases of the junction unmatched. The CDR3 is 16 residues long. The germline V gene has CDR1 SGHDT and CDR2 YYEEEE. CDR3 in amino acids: CASSPGIAGYTDTQYF. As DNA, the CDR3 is TGTGCCAGCAGCCCTGGTATAGCGGGGTACACAGATACGCAGTATTTT.

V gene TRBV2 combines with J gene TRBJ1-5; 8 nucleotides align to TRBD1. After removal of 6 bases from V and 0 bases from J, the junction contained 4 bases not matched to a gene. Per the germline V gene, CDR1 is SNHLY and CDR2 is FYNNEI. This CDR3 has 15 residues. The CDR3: CASSDRGRSNQPQHF. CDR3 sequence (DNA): TGTGCCAGCAGCGACAGGGGTCGTAGCAATCAGCCCCAGCATTTT.

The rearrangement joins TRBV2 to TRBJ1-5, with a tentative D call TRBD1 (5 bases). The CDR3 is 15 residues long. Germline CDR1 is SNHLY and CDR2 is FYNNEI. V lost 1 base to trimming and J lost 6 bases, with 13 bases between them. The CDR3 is CASSEGQSGIQPQHF. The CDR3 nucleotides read TGTGCCAGCAGTGAAGGACAGTCCGGCATTCAGCCCCAGCATTTT. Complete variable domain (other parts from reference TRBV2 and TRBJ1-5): EPEVTQTPSHQVTQMGQEVILRCVPISNHLYFYWYRQILGQKVEFLVSFYNNEISEKSEIFDDQFSVERPDGSNFTLKIRSTKLEDSAMYFCASSEGQSGIQPQHFGDGTRLSIL.

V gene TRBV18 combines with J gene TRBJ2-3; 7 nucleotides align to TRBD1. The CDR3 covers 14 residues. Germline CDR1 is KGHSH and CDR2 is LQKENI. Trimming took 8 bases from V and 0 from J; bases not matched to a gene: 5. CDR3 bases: TGTGCCAGCGCGACAGGGATTAGCACAGATACGCAGTATTTT. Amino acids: CASATGISTDTQYF. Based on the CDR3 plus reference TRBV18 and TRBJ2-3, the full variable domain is NAGVMQNPRHLVRRRGQEARLRCSPMKGHSHVYWYRQLPEEGLKFMVYLQKENIIDESGMPKERFSAEFPKEGPSILRIQQVVRGDSAAYFCASATGISTDTQYFGPGTRLTVL.

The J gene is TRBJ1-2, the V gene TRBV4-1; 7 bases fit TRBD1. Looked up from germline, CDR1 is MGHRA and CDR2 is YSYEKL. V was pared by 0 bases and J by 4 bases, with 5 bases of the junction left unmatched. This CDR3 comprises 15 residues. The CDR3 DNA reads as TGCGCCAGCAGCCAAGAAGAGGGGGCGGGCTATGGCTACACCTTC. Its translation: CASSQEEGAGYGYTF.

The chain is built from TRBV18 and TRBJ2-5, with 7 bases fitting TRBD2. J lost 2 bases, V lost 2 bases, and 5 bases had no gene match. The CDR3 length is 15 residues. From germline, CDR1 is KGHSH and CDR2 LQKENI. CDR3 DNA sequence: TGTGCCAGCTCACCAGTTTGGCGGGAGCAAGAGACCCAGTACTTC. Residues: CASSPVWREQETQYF.

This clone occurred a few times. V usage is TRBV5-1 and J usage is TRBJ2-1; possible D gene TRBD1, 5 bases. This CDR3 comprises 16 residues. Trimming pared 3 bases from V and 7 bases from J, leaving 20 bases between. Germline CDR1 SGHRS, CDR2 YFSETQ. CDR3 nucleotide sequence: TGCGCCAGCAGCTGGACACCAACGGGTCGGGCAAATGAGCAGTTCTTC. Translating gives CASSWTPTGRANEQFF.

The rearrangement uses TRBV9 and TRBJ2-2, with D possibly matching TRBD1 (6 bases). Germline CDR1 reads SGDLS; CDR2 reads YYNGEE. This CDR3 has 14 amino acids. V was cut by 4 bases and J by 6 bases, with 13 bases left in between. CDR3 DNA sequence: TGTGCCAGCAGCACTACAGGGTGGGCCGGGGAGCTGTTTTTT. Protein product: CASSTTGWAGELFF.

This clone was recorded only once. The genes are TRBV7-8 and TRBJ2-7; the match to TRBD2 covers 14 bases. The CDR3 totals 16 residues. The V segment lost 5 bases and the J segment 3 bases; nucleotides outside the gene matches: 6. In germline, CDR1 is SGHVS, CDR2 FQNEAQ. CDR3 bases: TGTGCCAGCAGCCAAAGACTAGCGGGAGGGAGCTACGAGCAGTACTTC. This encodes CASSQRLAGGSYEQYF.

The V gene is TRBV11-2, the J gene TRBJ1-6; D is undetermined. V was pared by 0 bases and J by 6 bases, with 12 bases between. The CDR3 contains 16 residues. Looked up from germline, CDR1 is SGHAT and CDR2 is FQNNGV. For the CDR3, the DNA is TGTGCCAGCAGCTTAGAAAGTCCGGGGATTAATTCACCCCTCCACTTT. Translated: CASSLESPGINSPLHF.

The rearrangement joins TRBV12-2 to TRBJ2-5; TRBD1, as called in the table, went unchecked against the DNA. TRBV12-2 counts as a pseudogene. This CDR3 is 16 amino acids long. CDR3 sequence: CASRFSRKTGRETQYF. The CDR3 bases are TGTGCAAGTCGCTTTAGTAGAAAGACAGGCCGAGAGACCCAGTACTTC.

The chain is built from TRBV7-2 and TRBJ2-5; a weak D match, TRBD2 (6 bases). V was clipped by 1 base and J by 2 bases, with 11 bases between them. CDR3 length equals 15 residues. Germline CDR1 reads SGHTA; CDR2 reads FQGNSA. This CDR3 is CASSLVASAQETQYF. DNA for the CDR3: TGTGCCAGCAGCTTAGTAGCTAGCGCGCAAGAGACCCAGTACTTC.

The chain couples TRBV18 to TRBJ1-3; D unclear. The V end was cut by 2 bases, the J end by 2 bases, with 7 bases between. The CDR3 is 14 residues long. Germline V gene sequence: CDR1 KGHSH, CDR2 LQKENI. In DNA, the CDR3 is TGTGCCAGCTCACCAAGGGAGGCTGGAAACACCATATATTTT. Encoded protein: CASSPREAGNTIYF.

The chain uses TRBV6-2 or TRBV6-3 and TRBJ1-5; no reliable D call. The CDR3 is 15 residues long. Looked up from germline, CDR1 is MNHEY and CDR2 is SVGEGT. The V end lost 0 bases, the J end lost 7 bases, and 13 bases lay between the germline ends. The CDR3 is CASSYSAKAGQPQHF. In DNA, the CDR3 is TGTGCCAGCAGTTACTCAGCGAAGGCGGGACAGCCCCAGCATTTT.

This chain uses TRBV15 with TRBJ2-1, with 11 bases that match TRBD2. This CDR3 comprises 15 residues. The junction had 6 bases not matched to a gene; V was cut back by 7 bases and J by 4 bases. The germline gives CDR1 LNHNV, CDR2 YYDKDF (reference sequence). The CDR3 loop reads CATNLLAGGYNEQFF. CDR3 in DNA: TGTGCCACCAATCTTCTAGCGGGAGGATACAATGAGCAGTTCTTC.

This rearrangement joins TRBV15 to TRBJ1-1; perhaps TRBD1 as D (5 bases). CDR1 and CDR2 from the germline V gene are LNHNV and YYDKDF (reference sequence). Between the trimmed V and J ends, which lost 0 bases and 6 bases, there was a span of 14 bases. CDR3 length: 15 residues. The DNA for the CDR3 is TGTGCCACCAGCAGAGAGGCAGGGAAAAGGGCTGAAGCTTTCTTT. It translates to CATSREAGKRAEAFF.

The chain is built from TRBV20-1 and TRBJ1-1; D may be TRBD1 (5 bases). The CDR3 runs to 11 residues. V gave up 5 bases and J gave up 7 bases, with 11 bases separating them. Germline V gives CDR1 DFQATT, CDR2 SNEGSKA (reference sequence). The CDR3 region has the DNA TGCAGTGCTGCGCGGGGGGGTGAAGCTTTCTTT. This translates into CSAARGGEAFF.

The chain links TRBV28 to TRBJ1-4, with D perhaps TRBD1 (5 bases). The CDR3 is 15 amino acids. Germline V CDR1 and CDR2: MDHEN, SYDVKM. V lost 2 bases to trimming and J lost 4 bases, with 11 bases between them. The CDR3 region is CASSLLSDSNEKLFF. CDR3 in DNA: TGTGCCAGCAGTTTACTCTCAGACAGTAATGAAAAACTGTTTTTT.

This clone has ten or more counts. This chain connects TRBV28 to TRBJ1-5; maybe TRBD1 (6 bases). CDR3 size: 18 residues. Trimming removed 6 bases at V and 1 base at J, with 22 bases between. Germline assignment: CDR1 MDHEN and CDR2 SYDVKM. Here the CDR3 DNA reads TGTGCCAGCAGCCTTAGGACAGCCGGATATATAAGCAATCAGCCCCAGCATTTT. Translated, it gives CASSLRTAGYISNQPQHF.

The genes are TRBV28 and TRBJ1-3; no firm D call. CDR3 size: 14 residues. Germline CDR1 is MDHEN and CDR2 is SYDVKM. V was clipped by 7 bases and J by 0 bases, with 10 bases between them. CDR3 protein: CASTAIYSGNTIYF. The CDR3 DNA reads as TGTGCCAGCACCGCGATATACTCTGGAAACACCATATATTTT.

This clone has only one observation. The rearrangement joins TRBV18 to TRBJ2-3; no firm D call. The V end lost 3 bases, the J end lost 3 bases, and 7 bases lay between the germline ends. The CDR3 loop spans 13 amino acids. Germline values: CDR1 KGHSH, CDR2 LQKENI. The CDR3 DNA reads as TGTGCCAGCTCACCCGACATAACAGATACGCAGTATTTT. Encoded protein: CASSPDITDTQYF.

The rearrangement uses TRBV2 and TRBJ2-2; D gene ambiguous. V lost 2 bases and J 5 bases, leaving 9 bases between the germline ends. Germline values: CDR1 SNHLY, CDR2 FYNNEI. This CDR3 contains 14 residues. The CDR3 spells CASSERMATGELFF. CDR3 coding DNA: TGTGCCAGCAGTGAACGTATGGCAACCGGGGAGCTGTTTTTT.

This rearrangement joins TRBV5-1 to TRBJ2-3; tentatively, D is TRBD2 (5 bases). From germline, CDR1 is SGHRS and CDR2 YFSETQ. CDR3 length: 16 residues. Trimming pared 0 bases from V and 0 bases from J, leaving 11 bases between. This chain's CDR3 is CASSLASGGSTDTQYF. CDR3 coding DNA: TGCGCCAGCAGCTTGGCCAGTGGCGGGAGCACAGATACGCAGTATTTT.